These 5 T cell receptor beta chains share one sample of origin, sequenced in a study of cytomegalovirus exposure and HLA in healthy donors. The PCR had 60 Vbeta and 13 Jbeta primers. Here immunoSEQ multiplex PCR was the method, and the copy in TCRdb shows in-frame clones only, minus some. Recorded here are some 76,000 clones; the top ten clones represent about 0.82%. Material for sequencing was PBMCs. These receptors were collected from a boy younger than 18 in good health and CMV-seronegative.

The chain employs TRBV10-3 and TRBJ2-6; 7 nucleotides line up with TRBD2. CDR3 length: 15 amino acids. V trimming: 4 bases; J trimming: 4 bases; junction bases outside the gene matches: 4. The germline V gene has CDR1 ENHRY and CDR2 SYGVKD. In DNA, the CDR3 is TGTGCCATCAGTGGAGCGGGGTCGGGGGCCAACGTCCTGACTTTC. Translation: CAISGAGSGANVLTF.

The gene calls are TRBV5-4 and TRBJ1-1; 10 positions agree with TRBD1. The germline CDR1 and CDR2 sequences are SGHNT and YYREEE (reference sequence). V gave up 4 bases and J gave up 4 bases; unmatched junction bases: 4. The CDR3 is 14 residues long. CDR3 sequence reads: CASSPGTGVTEAFF. The CDR3 nucleotides are TGTGCCAGCAGCCCCGGGACAGGGGTCACTGAAGCTTTCTTT. The full variable domain, in which reference TRBV5-4 and TRBJ1-1 provide the parts outside the CDR3, is ETGVTQSPTHLIKTRGQQVTLRCSSQSGHNTVSWYQQALGQGPQFIFQYYREEENGRGNFPPRFSGLQFPNYSSELNVNALELDDSALYLCASSPGTGVTEAFFGQGTRLTVV.

This sequence joins TRBV29-1 and TRBJ1-2, with TRBD1 as a possible D gene (6 bases). V was trimmed by 8 bases and J by 7 bases, leaving 20 bases between them. Germline V gene data show CDR1 as SQVTM and CDR2 as ANQGSEA. This CDR3 is built from 13 residues. The chain's CDR3 is CSSTGGAWGGYTF. CDR3 sequence (DNA): TGCAGCTCCACCGGGGGGGCTTGGGGTGGCTACACCTTC.

The V call is TRBV18, the J call TRBJ1-1, with 11 bases that match TRBD1. J lost 5 bases, V lost 5 bases, and 4 bases had no gene match. CDR1 is KGHSH, CDR2 LQKENI, per germline. This CDR3 is 14 amino acids long. The CDR3 nucleotides are TGTGCCAGCTCAGGGGACAGGGGGTATACTGAAGCTTTCTTT. This translates into CASSGDRGYTEAFF.

The chain joins TRBV4-2 to TRBJ1-2; D remains unclear. Per germline, CDR1 LGHNA and CDR2 YNFKEQ. Between the trimmed V and J ends, which lost 0 bases and 0 bases, there was a span of 8 bases. CDR3 length: 15 residues. The CDR3 is CASSQEFRTNYGYTF. CDR3 nucleotides: TGTGCCAGCAGCCAAGAATTCAGGACTAACTATGGCTACACCTTC.